Listed here is a single TCR beta chain. Per the authors' pipeline: Estimation of nucleated cell counts relied on the amplification of reference gene primers. TCRdb's table, derived via immunoSEQ multiplex PCR, lists solely in-frame clones and lacks some. The V and J calls and clone size are taken from that table; D and trimming were inferred from the DNA. The table includes about 230,000 clones, over 70% detected once. From germline, CDR1 is SGHTA and CDR2 FQGNSA. The CDR3 consists of 13 residues. The germline V and J ends were trimmed by 8 bases and 6 bases, with 14 bases remaining between them. The data derive from a study of blood T cell repertoires in COVID-19. Study as a whole: Acute and convalescent COVID-19 samples came from the United States, Italy and Spain.

The V and J genes are TRBV7-2 and TRBJ1-5; a possible D gene is TRBD1 (5 bases). The receptor's source is an elderly woman with acute or convalescent COVID-19. The material sequenced was peripheral blood. This CDR3 is CASRRGAGQPQHF. The CDR3 coding sequence is TGTGCCAGCCGGAGGGGCGCCGGTCAGCCCCAGCATTTT.